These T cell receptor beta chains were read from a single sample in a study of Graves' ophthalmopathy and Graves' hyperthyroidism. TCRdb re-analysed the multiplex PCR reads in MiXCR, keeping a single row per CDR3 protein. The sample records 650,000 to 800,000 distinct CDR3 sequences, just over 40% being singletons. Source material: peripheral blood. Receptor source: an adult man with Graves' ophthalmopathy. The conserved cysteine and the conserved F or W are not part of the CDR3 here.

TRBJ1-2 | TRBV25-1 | ASSDDRAGLLVGYSYT
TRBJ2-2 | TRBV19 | ASSIGVGELF
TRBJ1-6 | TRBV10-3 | AISSPGTAFLLH
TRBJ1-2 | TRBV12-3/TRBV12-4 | ASSLLGRNYGYT
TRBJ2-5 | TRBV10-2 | ASSSPTGTSRQETQY
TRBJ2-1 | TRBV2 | ASKQGRNEQF
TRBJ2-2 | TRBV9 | ASGGEDGRGGELF
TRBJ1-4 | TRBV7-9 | ASSVQGRDEKLF
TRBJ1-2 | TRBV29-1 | SVGSGAKGSYT
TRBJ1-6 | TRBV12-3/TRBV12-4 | ASSLETGRHYNSPLH
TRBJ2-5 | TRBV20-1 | SAPGAVETQY
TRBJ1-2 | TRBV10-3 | AISRQGSGYT
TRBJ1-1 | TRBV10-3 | ASRVQRTNTEAF
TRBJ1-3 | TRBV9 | ASSATGWVGNTIY
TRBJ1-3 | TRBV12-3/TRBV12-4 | ASSFAGQGIASGNTIY
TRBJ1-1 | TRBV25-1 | ATHQGARTEAF
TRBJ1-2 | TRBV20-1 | SVWEYGYT
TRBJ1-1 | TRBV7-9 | ASSLLGGNTEAF
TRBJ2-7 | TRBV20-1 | SASLSGSSYEQY
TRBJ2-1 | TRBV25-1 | ASSEWQGEDEQF
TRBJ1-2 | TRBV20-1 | SASGAAGGYGYT
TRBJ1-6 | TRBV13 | ASSLKPGTLKSPLH
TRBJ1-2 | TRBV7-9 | ASSLTYYGYT
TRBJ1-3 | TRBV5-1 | ASSRQKDLRNTIY
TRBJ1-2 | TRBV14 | ASSHMTGETGYT
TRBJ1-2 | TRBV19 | ASGGAIPGNT
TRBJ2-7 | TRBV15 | ATSRPGGGGYPYEQY
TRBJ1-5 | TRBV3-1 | ASSQEQVRGPQH
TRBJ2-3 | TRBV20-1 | SATPGDTQY
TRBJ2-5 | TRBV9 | ASSVGGTSGSGETQY
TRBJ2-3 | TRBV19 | PKLTPAGAADTQY
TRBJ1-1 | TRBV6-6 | ASSYSPQGRGGTEAF
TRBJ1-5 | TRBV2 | AWSKGRVGNQPQH
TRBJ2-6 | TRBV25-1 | ASSQRAGGNTEA
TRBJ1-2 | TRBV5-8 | ASSSDRVVYGYT
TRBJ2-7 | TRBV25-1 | ASTPGGVTSYEQY
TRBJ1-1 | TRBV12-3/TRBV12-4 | ASEPGGDLNTEAF
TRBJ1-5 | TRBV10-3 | DIRSGQGSNQHQH
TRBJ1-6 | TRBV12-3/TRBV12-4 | ASSPGGRSPLH
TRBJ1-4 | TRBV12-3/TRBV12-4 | ASSFTGATNEKLF
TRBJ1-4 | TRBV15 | ATSTGDGNEKLF
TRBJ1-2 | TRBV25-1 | ASRENYGYT
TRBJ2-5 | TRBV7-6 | ASSLVGYWGNETQY
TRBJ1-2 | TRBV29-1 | SVERRSLYGYT
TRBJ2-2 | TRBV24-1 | ATSDPVDGGAYNGNTGELF
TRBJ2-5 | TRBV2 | ASRQGASGSRGETQY